Listed here are 28 T cell receptor beta chains from one sample, sequenced in a study of T cell repertoires in cytomegalovirus infection (dated by TCRdb to between 2018 and 2021). TCRdb names Illumina HiSeq 1500 as the instrument used. Starting from the raw public reads, TCRdb applied fastp trimming at Q25, assembled clones with MiXCR and retained in-frame beta chains. Rows are unified per CDR3 protein, each entry keeping the most common DNA and genes. The table for this sample lists 200,000 to 300,000 distinct CDR3 sequences; around 12% of them were counted only once. Around 1.6% of the sample comes from the top ten. Sequenced material: PBMCs. The receptors were sampled from a human donor in good health (CMV status not recorded). Some clones in this sample may be carry-over from other donors' samples.

This rearrangement joins TRBV4-1 to TRBJ2-2; D could derive from TRBD1 or TRBD2 (6 bases each). This CDR3 comprises 15 residues. The germline V and J ends were trimmed by 0 bases and 6 bases, with 11 bases remaining between them. Per the germline V gene, CDR1 is MGHRA and CDR2 is YSYEKL. The CDR3 protein is CASSQDRGQAGELFF. The CDR3 DNA reads as TGCGCCAGCAGCCAAGATCGGGGGCAGGCCGGGGAGCTGTTTTTT.

This clonotype was observed at least ten times. V usage is TRBV7-3 and J usage is TRBJ2-1; 7 bases line up with TRBD1. Unmatched junction bases numbered 6, after V lost 5 bases and J lost 5 bases. Germline V gives CDR1 SGHTA, CDR2 FQGTGA. This CDR3 region has 14 residues. CDR3 sequence reads: CASSQSGQNNEQFF. The CDR3 DNA is TGTGCCAGCAGCCAATCGGGACAGAACAATGAGCAGTTCTTC.

This clonotype was counted between two and nine times. The chain recombines TRBV29-1 with TRBJ2-1; TRBD1 agrees at 8 bases. The CDR3 has 13 residues. The V gene's germline CDR1 is SQVTM and CDR2 ANQGSEA. V gave up 4 bases and J gave up 6 bases; unmatched junction bases: 5. The CDR3 region has the DNA TGCAGCGTTGGGTTCGGACAGGGCAATGAGCAGTTCTTC. It is translated as CSVGFGQGNEQFF.

The genes are TRBV10-3 and TRBJ2-3; D gene uncertain. The CDR3 consists of 16 residues. V lost 3 bases and J lost 4, with 17 bases in between. From germline, CDR1 is ENHRY and CDR2 SYGVKD. The CDR3 DNA reads as TGTGCCATCAGTGACTTAGGCATGTTGGCCGCAGATACGCAGTATTTT. Residues: CAISDLGMLAADTQYF.

The chain carries TRBV5-4 and TRBJ2-2; TRBD2 agrees at 8 bases. This CDR3 has 15 residues. The V segment lost 2 bases and the J segment 4 bases; nucleotides outside the gene matches: 4. The germline gives CDR1 SGHNT, CDR2 YYREEE (reference sequence). This chain's CDR3 is CASSFSRGGTGELFF. CDR3 DNA: TGTGCCAGCAGCTTTTCCCGGGGGGGCACCGGGGAGCTGTTTTTT.

This clonotype was observed many times. The V call is TRBV7-2, the J call TRBJ1-2, with 7 nucleotides matching TRBD1. The V and J ends lost 2 bases and 1 base, in that order; junction bases with no gene match: 7. CDR3 length: 16 residues. CDR1 and CDR2 from the germline V gene are SGHTA and FQGNSA. In DNA form, the CDR3 reads TGTGCCAGCAGCTTAAGGGTAGGGGGCTATAACTATGGCTACACCTTC. Residues: CASSLRVGGYNYGYTF.

This clonotype was detected only a few times. As DNA, the CDR3 is TGTGCCAGCAGTTACTCCTTTGGACTAGCGGGAGGTGGGGGCTCCTACAATGAGCAGTTCTTC. Its protein is CASSYSFGLAGGGGSYNEQFF. The chain employs TRBV6-2 or TRBV6-3 and TRBJ2-1; 14 bases map to TRBD2. V lost 0 bases and J lost 0; bases outside the gene matches: 10. The CDR3 sequence is 21 residues long. Looked up from germline, CDR1 is MNHEY and CDR2 is SVGEGT.

The V gene is TRBV6-2 or TRBV6-3, the J gene TRBJ2-5; perhaps TRBD1 as D (6 bases). The CDR3 runs to 13 residues. From germline, CDR1 is MNHEY and CDR2 SVGEGT. V lost 2 bases and J 2 bases, leaving 6 bases between the germline ends. This CDR3 reads CASSYGQQETQYF. CDR3 in DNA: TGTGCCAGCAGTTACGGACAGCAAGAGACCCAGTACTTC.

The sample holds many counts of this clonotype. This chain connects TRBV19 to TRBJ2-1; D uncertain. Germline V gives CDR1 LNHDA, CDR2 SQIVND (reference sequence). V lost 7 bases, J lost 0 bases, and 10 bases lay in between. The CDR3 sequence is 14 residues long. Here the CDR3 reads CASNPSSSYNEQFF. DNA for the CDR3: TGTGCCAGTAATCCGTCTAGCTCCTACAATGAGCAGTTCTTC.

This clonotype was recorded many times. The chain carries TRBV7-2 and TRBJ1-1; 7 bases map to TRBD1. In germline, CDR1 is SGHTA, CDR2 FQGNSA. This CDR3 region has 16 residues. With V trimmed by 2 bases and J by 0 bases, 6 bases remained unmatched. This chain's CDR3 is CASSLNRGGMNTEAFF. Written as DNA, the CDR3 is TGTGCCAGCAGCTTAAACAGGGGAGGAATGAACACTGAAGCTTTCTTT.

This clonotype was counted many times. The chain couples TRBV28 to TRBJ1-5, with D maybe TRBD1 (5 bases). The V gene lost 8 bases and the J gene lost 2 bases, with 16 bases spanning the gap. CDR1 and CDR2 from the germline V gene are MDHEN and SYDVKM. The CDR3 contains 15 residues. The CDR3 DNA sequence: TGTGCCAGCGGGGGGGGGGATGGGGGCAATCAGCCCCAGCATTTT. This encodes CASGGGDGGNQPQHF.

This clonotype occurred many times. The chain uses TRBV7-2 and TRBJ2-1, with D possibly being TRBD2 (6 bases). The CDR3 is 16 residues long. CDR1 is SGHTA, CDR2 FQGNSA, per germline. Trimming stripped 5 bases from V and 5 bases from J, with 19 bases between. The CDR3 sequence is CASSTPRLVFHNEQFF. CDR3 nucleotides: TGTGCCAGCAGCACTCCTCGACTAGTCTTCCACAATGAGCAGTTCTTC. The variable domain in full, completed from reference TRBV7-2 and TRBJ2-1, reads GAGVSQSPSNKVTEKGKDVELRCDPISGHTALYWYRQSLGQGLEFLIYFQGNSAPDKSGLPSDRFSAERTGGSVSTLTIQRTQQEDSAVYLCASSTPRLVFHNEQFFGPGTRLTVL.

This clonotype was observed at least ten times. V usage is TRBV7-2 and J usage is TRBJ1-2, with 7 positions matching TRBD1. There are 16 residues in the CDR3. V was clipped by 6 bases and J by 0 bases; unmatched bases: 10. Germline V CDR1 and CDR2: SGHTA, FQGNSA. CDR3 DNA sequence: TGTGCCAGCAGTACAGATGAGGGGGCCGCTAACTATGGCTACACCTTC. Its protein product is CASSTDEGAANYGYTF.

This chain links TRBV29-1 with TRBJ2-6, with TRBD1 matching 8 bases. CDR3 length: 15 residues. V trimming: 6 bases; J trimming: 3 bases; junction bases outside the gene matches: 7. Per the germline V gene, CDR1 is SQVTM and CDR2 is ANQGSEA. CDR3 region: CSVGQGASGANVLTF. The CDR3 DNA reads as TGCAGCGTAGGTCAGGGGGCGAGTGGGGCCAACGTCCTGACTTTC.

In its sample, this clonotype was seen a few times. The genes are TRBV19 and TRBJ1-5, with D maybe TRBD1 (5 bases). In germline, CDR1 is LNHDA, CDR2 SQIVND (reference sequence). V lost 1 base and J lost 1, with 14 bases in between. The CDR3 loop spans 17 amino acids. The CDR3 region is CASSIGEARVSNQPQHF. CDR3 sequence (DNA): TGTGCCAGTAGTATAGGGGAGGCCAGGGTCAGCAATCAGCCCCAGCATTTT.

This clonotype was seen many times. The V and J genes are TRBV5-1 and TRBJ2-1; 8 nucleotides match TRBD2. V shed 2 bases, J shed 2 bases, and the junction held 3 bases outside the gene matches. CDR1 SGHRS and CDR2 YFSETQ come from the germline V gene. The CDR3 runs 15 residues. Here the CDR3 DNA reads TGCGCCAGCAGCTTAGCGGGAGATACCTACAATGAGCAGTTCTTC. It encodes CASSLAGDTYNEQFF.

Points on this clonotype: Relative to the germline gene, one junction end is altered; a read error may explain this. The chain carries TRBV29-1 and TRBJ1-2, with 11 bases identical to TRBD1. This CDR3 contains 13 residues. In germline, CDR1 is SQVTM, CDR2 ANQGSEA. CDR3 region: CSGRTGGNSGYTF. The CDR3 DNA is TGCAGCGGGAGGACAGGGGGCAACTCTGGCTACACCTTC.

The V and J genes are TRBV11-2 and TRBJ1-3; D is uncertain. The CDR3 covers 14 residues. Germline V gene sequence: CDR1 SGHAT, CDR2 FQNNGV. Trimming cost V 1 base and J 2 bases, with 6 bases left between them. In DNA, the CDR3 is TGTGCCAGCAGCTTAGCAGGACCTGGAAACACCATATATTTT. Its translation: CASSLAGPGNTIYF. Drawing the rest from reference TRBV11-2 and TRBJ1-3, the complete variable domain is EAGVAQSPRYKIIEKRQSVAFWCNPISGHATLYWYQQILGQGPKLLIQFQNNGVVDDSQLPKDRFSAERLKGVDSTLKIQPAKLEDSAVYLCASSLAGPGNTIYFGEGSWLTVV.

This clonotype was seen ten or more times. The CDR3 region is CASSGSGNTQYF. CDR3 coding DNA: TGTGCCAGCAGCGGGAGTGGTAATACGCAGTATTTT. The chain has TRBV7-2 and TRBJ2-3; D might be TRBD2 (5 bases). Germline V gene data show CDR1 as SGHTA and CDR2 as FQGNSA. This CDR3 is built from 12 residues. V was cut by 5 bases and J by 7 bases, with 10 bases left in between.

This clonotype was seen repeatedly, ten times or more. This chain uses TRBV19 with TRBJ2-5, with TRBD2 as a possible D gene (5 bases). The CDR3 length is 11 residues. Trimming stripped 10 bases from V and 5 bases from J, with 11 bases between. The germline CDR1 and CDR2 sequences are LNHDA and SQIVND (reference sequence). CDR3 residues: CAIGGWETQYF. In DNA, the CDR3 is TGTGCCATTGGAGGCTGGGAGACCCAGTACTTC.

In its sample, this clonotype was seen a few times. This chain uses TRBV7-3 with TRBJ2-7; D is undetermined. This CDR3 has 14 residues. V was clipped by 2 bases and J by 6 bases, with 14 bases between them. The germline V gene encodes CDR1 SGHTA and CDR2 FQGTGA. DNA for the CDR3: TGTGCCAGCAGCTTAGGGTCCAGTCCCTCCGAGCAGTACTTC. This translates into CASSLGSSPSEQYF.

This clonotype was counted at least ten times. J is TRBJ2-3 and V is TRBV6-2 or TRBV6-3, with D maybe TRBD1 (5 bases). V dropped 0 bases and J dropped 6 bases, with 7 bases sitting between them. This CDR3 is built from 13 residues. CDR1 and CDR2 (germline): MNHEY, SVGEGT. The CDR3 sequence: CASSYSGVDTQYF. The CDR3 DNA is TGTGCCAGCAGTTACTCAGGGGTGGATACGCAGTATTTT.

There are many counts of this clonotype. The V call is TRBV7-2, the J call TRBJ2-1; D perhaps matches TRBD2 (5 bases). CDR3 size: 16 residues. Germline assignment: CDR1 SGHTA and CDR2 FQGNSA. V was shortened by 1 base and J by 2 bases, with 12 bases between the two germline ends. As DNA, the CDR3 is TGTGCCAGCAGCTTAGGACTCGCGGGCCCCTACAATGAGCAGTTCTTC. Encoded protein: CASSLGLAGPYNEQFF.

This clonotype appeared a few times. The chain carries TRBV6-2 or TRBV6-3 and TRBJ2-7, with TRBD2 as a possible D gene (5 bases). CDR1 is MNHEY and CDR2 is SVGEGT in the germline V gene. Trimming left V 8 bases short and J 6 bases short, with 23 bases between. The CDR3 is 15 residues long. CDR3 DNA sequence: TGTGCCAGCCGAGACCCTGACGGGGTGGCCTCCGAGCAGTACTTC. This codes for CASRDPDGVASEQYF.

There are a few counts of this clonotype. The chain couples TRBV19 to TRBJ1-1, with a tentative D call TRBD1 (6 bases). The V gene lost 1 base and the J gene lost 6 bases, with 18 bases spanning the gap. Germline lookup yields CDR1 LNHDA and CDR2 SQIVND (reference sequence). The CDR3 spans 16 residues. In nucleotides, the CDR3 is TGTGCCAGTAGTATAGGGGGGCAGGGTGAACATGCTGAAGCTTTCTTT. It is translated as CASSIGGQGEHAEAFF. Full variable domain (missing parts from reference TRBV19 and TRBJ1-1): DGGITQSPKYLFRKEGQNVTLSCEQNLNHDAMYWYRQDPGQGLRLIYYSQIVNDFQKGDIAEGYSVSREKKESFPLTVTSAQKNPTAFYLCASSIGGQGEHAEAFFGQGTRLTVV.

The chain couples TRBV12-3 or TRBV12-4 to TRBJ2-7; 7 bases map to TRBD1. This CDR3 spans 13 amino acids. V was clipped by 2 bases and J by 6 bases; unmatched bases: 4. CDR3 protein: CASSLSRTGEQYF. The CDR3 nucleotides are TGTGCCAGCAGTTTATCCAGGACAGGCGAGCAGTACTTC.

This clonotype has more than one count but fewer than ten. The genes are TRBV25-1 and TRBJ1-1, with D perhaps TRBD1 (5 bases). This CDR3 has 17 amino acids. Per the germline V gene, CDR1 is MGHDK and CDR2 is SYGVNS. Trimming shortened V by 0 bases and J by 4 bases, and 18 bases separated the two germline ends. CDR3 nucleotides: TGTGCCAGCAGTGAATATAGCAGATCAGGGAGGGGCACTGAAGCTTTCTTT. Its translation is CASSEYSRSGRGTEAFF.

This clonotype was recorded many times. This rearrangement joins TRBV6-2 or TRBV6-3 to TRBJ2-7; 10 positions match TRBD1. The CDR3 consists of 15 residues. V trimming: 3 bases; J trimming: 5 bases; junction bases outside the gene matches: 7. Germline CDR1 MNHEY, CDR2 SVGEGT. The CDR3 reads CASSYAGTGAHEQYF. As DNA, the CDR3 is TGTGCCAGCAGTTATGCCGGGACAGGGGCCCACGAGCAGTACTTC.